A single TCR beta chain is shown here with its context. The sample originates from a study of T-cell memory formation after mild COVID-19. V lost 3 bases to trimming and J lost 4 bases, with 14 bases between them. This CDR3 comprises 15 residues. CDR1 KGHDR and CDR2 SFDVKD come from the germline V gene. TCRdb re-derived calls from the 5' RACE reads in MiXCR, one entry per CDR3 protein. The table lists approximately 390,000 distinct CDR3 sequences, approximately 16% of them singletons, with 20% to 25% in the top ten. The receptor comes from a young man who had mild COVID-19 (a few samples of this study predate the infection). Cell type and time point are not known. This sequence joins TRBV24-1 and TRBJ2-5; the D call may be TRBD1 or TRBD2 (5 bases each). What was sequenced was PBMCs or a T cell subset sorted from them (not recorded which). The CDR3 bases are TGTGCCACCAGTGATCCCCGAGGGGCGGGAGAGACCCAGTACTTC. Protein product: CATSDPRGAGETQYF.